This T cell receptor beta chain was captured in a study of neoadjuvant nivolumab and ipilimumab in lung cancer. Study findings and constraints: TCR richness and clonality were higher in tumors than adjacent uninvolved lung. Only two of four nivolumab-treated tumors gained richness and clonality by surgery. A small number of samples were TCR sequenced.

Comments on this clone: Its antigen is unknown.

The CDR3 extends over 16 amino acids. CDR1 and CDR2 (germline): SNHLY, FYNNEI. Trimming took 4 bases from V and 1 from J; bases not matched to a gene: 5. Sequencing was performed with immunoSEQ multiplex PCR; in TCRdb, only in-frame clones are kept and a portion is missing. The data contain about 18,000 clones, about 89% of them singletons. The V gene is TRBV2, the J gene TRBJ2-3, with 10 positions matching TRBD2. This sequence originates from an adult with non-small cell lung cancer. The input for sequencing was peripheral blood, taken before neoadjuvant nivolumab, alone or with ipilimumab. CDR3 DNA sequence: TGTGCCAGCAGTGGTTTAGCGGGAGGCCGCACAGATACGCAGTATTTT. It encodes CASSGLAGGRTDTQYF.